This T cell receptor beta chain was recorded in a study of OX40 agonist ivuxolimab in advanced cancers. Looking at the study overall: A partial response was reached by three patients: one with hepatocellular carcinoma and two with cutaneous melanoma. Whole-study results and caveats: Certain nonresponding patients likewise had low normalized T-cell clonal expansion. At doses 0.1 to 3.0 mg/kg, CD4+ and CD8+ clones expanded.

Produced via immunoSEQ multiplex PCR; TCRdb's table is partial and in-frame only. The repertoire consists of more than 70,000 clones, with 84% occurring once and the leading ten covering about 25%. Germline V gene data show CDR1 as SGHNT and CDR2 as YYREEE (reference sequence). Trimming removed 4 bases at V and 3 bases at J, with 18 bases between. The CDR3 loop spans 16 amino acids. In its sample, this clone was seen a few times. Its antigen remains unidentified. The chain has TRBV5-4 and TRBJ2-3; maybe TRBD1 (6 bases). The TCR comes from an adult with an advanced solid tumor such as melanoma, head and neck, liver or kidney cancer. The material was CD4+ or CD8+ T cells sorted from blood, obtained in a trial of the OX40 agonist ivuxolimab. The DNA for the CDR3 is TGTGCCAGCAGCCCTAACAACAGGGTTCGGACAGATACGCAGTATTTT. This encodes CASSPNNRVRTDTQYF.